The present TCR beta chain was sequenced within a study of technical replicates of blood from several donors. The CDR3 runs to 16 residues. With V trimmed by 0 bases and J by 0 bases, 3 bases remained unmatched. Germline V gives CDR1 LGHNA, CDR2 YSLEER. Method: immunoSEQ multiplex PCR; TCRdb's copy keeps in-frame clones and lacks some. The sample consists of 55,000 to 75,000 clones, about 95% of them appearing once. This clonotype originated in a human donor in good health. Some clones in this sample may be carry-over from other donors' samples. The rearrangement uses TRBV4-3 and TRBJ1-1; TRBD1 matches 8 bases. The specimen was PBMCs. CDR3 residues: CASSQDGQGMNTEAFF. Written as DNA, the CDR3 is TGCGCCAGCAGCCAAGATGGACAGGGAATGAACACTGAAGCTTTCTTT.